This T cell receptor beta chain was captured in a study of cytomegalovirus exposure and HLA in healthy donors. In the case of this clone: Other nucleotide sequences from this sample produce the same CDR3.

CDR3 length equals 15 residues. Germline loops: CDR1 SGHRS, CDR2 YFSETQ. With 0 bases clipped from V and 3 bases from J, the junction kept 3 bases outside the gene matches. The PCR made use of 60 Vbeta and 13 Jbeta primers. The repertoire was sequenced with immunoSEQ multiplex PCR; TCRdb's copy has only in-frame clones and lacks some. Of under 150,000 clones in the sample, approximately 82% are singletons; the top ten hold 1.5% to 1.9%. The sequencing sample was made of PBMCs. This receptor was obtained from a man in his forties or fifties in good health and CMV-seronegative. The chain has TRBV5-1 and TRBJ2-7; 10 positions agree with TRBD2. The CDR3 region is CASSLGASGSYEQYF. For the CDR3, the DNA is TGCGCCAGCAGCTTGGGGGCTAGCGGGAGCTACGAGCAGTACTTC.